This note documents a single TCR beta chain sequence. The antigen is undetermined. Clones were read by immunoSEQ multiplex PCR, and TCRdb kept only the in-frame ones, dropping some. The sample shows more than 95,000 clones, about 89% of them seen only once. This CDR3 has 10 amino acids. Germline CDR1 and CDR2: GTSNPN and SVGIG (reference sequence). V lost 8 bases to trimming and J lost 2 bases, with 6 bases between them. This sample stems from a study of T cell responses to AZD1222 COVID-19 vaccine. Whole-study findings and limits: Repertoires in all cases were sampled only once the peak T cell response had passed. A rise in Spike-specific TCR breadth and depth followed two AZD1222 doses. Females outnumbered males among donors, who were mostly white British; clonal diversity was possibly underestimated.

The receptor was isolated from an adult in good health. This material consisted of peripheral blood, taken on day 0 of MenACWY control vaccination. This chain joins TRBV30 and TRBJ1-2; no firm D call. The CDR3, as DNA: TGTGCCCAAAGGAACTATGGCTACACCTTC. It is translated as CAQRNYGYTF.